The rows below give T cell receptor beta chains drawn from one sample of a study of T cell responses to AZD1222 COVID-19 vaccine. Measured with immunoSEQ multiplex PCR; TCRdb has only the in-frame clones, and not every one. The sample contains fewer than 200,000 clones, approximately 88% of which appear only once. Sequenced here: peripheral blood, sampled on day 0 of AZD1222 vaccination. Receptor source: an adult in good health. The conserved cysteine and the conserved F or W are not part of the CDR3 here.

TRBV28	13	TRBJ1-5	ASGPHRGGNQPQH
TRBV28	11	TRBJ1-2	ASSSGGPYGYT
TRBV5-1	12	TRBJ2-2	ASSLAGGTGELF
TRBV10-3	11	TRBJ1-6	ASAGERSSPLH
TRBV7-2	14	TRBJ1-4	ASSLGLGTGNEKLF
TRBV11-2	13	TRBJ2-2	ASSLVGTLSGELF
TRBV4-3	13	TRBJ2-5	ASSQEPRGIETQY
TRBV28	19	TRBJ1-5	ASSPLRTVSGDRGRGQPQH
TRBV19	10	TRBJ1-2	ASRPREGRYT
TRBV5-1	13	TRBJ2-4	ASSEGGGAKNIQY
TRBV4-3	13	TRBJ2-7	ASSQEAVSSYEQY
TRBV6-1	14	TRBJ1-5	ASSVGSIISNQPQH
TRBV10-3	14	TRBJ2-3	AISLTSGSFTDTQY
TRBV30	10	TRBJ2-1	AWRGSYNEQF
TRBV24-1	11	TRBJ2-3	ATSVAITDTQY
TRBV27	12	TRBJ1-2	ASSADRGPYGYT